The 22 T cell receptor beta chains presented below share a single source sample, sequenced in a study of radiotherapy plus CTLA-4 blockade in lung cancer. Sequencing was performed with immunoSEQ multiplex PCR; in TCRdb, only in-frame clones are kept and a portion is missing. The data contain tens of thousands of clones, 60% to 80% of them singletons. This specimen consisted of peripheral blood, obtained from a patient treated with radiotherapy plus ipilimumab. The receptors originated from a human donor with non-small cell lung cancer whose response to radiotherapy plus ipilimumab could not be evaluated.

V gene TRBV29-1 combines with J gene TRBJ1-2, with TRBD1 matching over 8 bases. The V gene's germline CDR1 is SQVTM and CDR2 ANQGSEA. The CDR3 contains 16 residues. Losses at the gene ends were 0 bases for V and 4 bases for J; bases not matched to a gene: 10. Here the CDR3 DNA reads TGCAGCGTTGAAGAGGCCACAGGGGGTGGATTCTATGGCTACACCTTC. It translates to CSVEEATGGGFYGYTF.

The rearrangement joins TRBV5-1 to TRBJ1-1; D remains ambiguous. The CDR3 has 13 residues. CDR1 and CDR2 from the germline V gene are SGHRS and YFSETQ. Trimming removed 4 bases at V and 3 bases at J, with 10 bases between. CDR3 region: CASSGGVYTEAFF. In DNA form, the CDR3 reads TGCGCCAGCAGCGGAGGAGTTTACACTGAAGCTTTCTTT.

This sequence joins TRBV28 and TRBJ1-4; no firm D call. V was pared by 6 bases and J by 8 bases, with 10 bases between. Per germline, CDR1 MDHEN and CDR2 SYDVKM. This CDR3 contains 12 residues. In nucleotides, the CDR3 is TGTGCCAGCAGCACAAGATGGGAAAAACTGTTTTTT. This codes for CASSTRWEKLFF.

The table lists this clone with a few counts. This chain connects TRBV29-1 to TRBJ2-7, with a possible D match to TRBD2 (5 bases). V was clipped by 8 bases and J by 12 bases, with 11 bases between them. Germline values: CDR1 SQVTM, CDR2 ANQGSEA. This CDR3 is 8 amino acids long. This CDR3 is CSKASGYF. CDR3 DNA sequence: TGCAGCAAGGCCAGCGGGTACTTC.

This chain links TRBV29-1 with TRBJ2-2; TRBD1 matches at 7 bases. V trimming: 3 bases; J trimming: 1 base; junction bases outside the gene matches: 2. Germline V gene sequence: CDR1 SQVTM, CDR2 ANQGSEA. The CDR3 consists of 14 residues. CDR3 protein: CSVDRTGNTGELFF. The CDR3 DNA follows: TGCAGCGTTGACCGGACAGGGAACACCGGGGAGCTGTTTTTT.

J is TRBJ1-2 and V is TRBV7-8; D is unresolved. The V end was cut by 0 bases, the J end by 8 bases, with 16 bases between. CDR1 and CDR2 (germline): SGHVS, FQNEAQ. This CDR3 spans 15 amino acids. The CDR3: CASSLAGRHVGGYTF. CDR3 sequence (DNA): TGTGCCAGCAGCTTAGCGGGCAGGCACGTGGGCGGCTACACCTTC.

This chain uses TRBV7-9 with TRBJ2-7, with 7 positions matching TRBD1. With 5 bases clipped from V and 0 bases from J, the junction kept 7 bases outside the gene matches. CDR1 is SEHNR and CDR2 is FQNEAQ in the germline V gene (reference sequence). The CDR3 covers 15 residues. The CDR3 sequence: CASSPWDSSSYEQYF. CDR3 bases: TGTGCCAGCAGCCCCTGGGACAGCAGCTCCTACGAGCAGTACTTC.

This clone has just a few counts. The chain joins TRBV2 to TRBJ1-6; D uncertain. Germline lookup yields CDR1 SNHLY and CDR2 FYNNEI. The CDR3 spans 17 residues. Trimming removed 4 bases from V and 0 bases from J, with 13 bases in between. The CDR3, as DNA: TGTGCCAGCAGTGCGGCAGGCCCGAGCTCCTATAATTCACCCCTCCACTTT. It encodes CASSAAGPSSYNSPLHF.

This clone was found a few times. This chain links TRBV15 with TRBJ2-7; 7 bases are a match to TRBD2. This CDR3 has 15 amino acids. V shed 3 bases and J 4 bases; nucleotides not matched to a gene: 9. CDR1 and CDR2 (germline): LNHNV, YYDKDF (reference sequence). In DNA form, the CDR3 reads TGTGCCACCAGCAGCCCCGGGAGGAGGGAATACGAGCAGTACTTC. Residues: CATSSPGRREYEQYF.

V and J are TRBV5-1 and TRBJ2-7; tentative D call: TRBD1 (7 bases). The length of the CDR3 is 15 residues. Germline V CDR1 and CDR2: SGHRS, YFSETQ. V lost 4 bases and J 2 bases, leaving 16 bases between the germline ends. Here the CDR3 reads CASSPGGTAAYEQYF. In DNA form, the CDR3 reads TGCGCCAGCAGCCCAGGGGGGACAGCCGCCTACGAGCAGTACTTC.

Written as DNA, the CDR3 is TGTGCCAGCAGTTACTCCGGGACAGGGGGTTCACCCCTCCACTTT. Its translation: CASSYSGTGGSPLHF. The chain employs TRBV6-5 and TRBJ1-6; 11 bases match TRBD1. The CDR3 runs to 15 residues. Unmatched junction bases numbered 1, after V lost 0 bases and J lost 9 bases. From germline, CDR1 is MNHEY and CDR2 SVGAGI.

V usage is TRBV18 and J usage is TRBJ2-5; D possibly corresponds to TRBD1 (6 bases). The DNA end is more similar to TRBJ2-7, so the J call may be wrong. From germline, CDR1 is KGHSH and CDR2 LQKENI. The CDR3 is made up of 13 amino acids. The chain's CDR3 is CASSPPDRYEQYF. CDR3 sequence (DNA): TGTGCCAGCTCACCACCGGACAGATACGAGCAGTACTTC.

V usage is TRBV19 and J usage is TRBJ2-4; 10 bases align to TRBD1. With V trimmed by 3 bases and J by 7 bases, 9 bases remained unmatched. The CDR3 is made up of 16 amino acids. Germline-derived CDR1 and CDR2 are LNHDA and SQIVND (reference sequence). The CDR3: CASSIRQGAVSNIQYF. The CDR3 nucleotides are TGTGCCAGTAGTATCCGACAGGGGGCAGTCAGTAACATTCAGTACTTC. The whole variable domain, filled in from reference TRBV19 and TRBJ2-4, reads DGGITQSPKYLFRKEGQNVTLSCEQNLNHDAMYWYRQDPGQGLRLIYYSQIVNDFQKGDIAEGYSVSREKKESFPLTVTSAQKNPTAFYLCASSIRQGAVSNIQYFGAGTRLSVL.

V is TRBV4-3 and J is TRBJ1-2, with D perhaps TRBD1 (5 bases). CDR3 length: 16 amino acids. V lost 0 bases to trimming and J lost 2 bases, with 13 bases between them. The germline V gene encodes CDR1 LGHNA and CDR2 YSLEER. The DNA of the CDR3 is TGCGCCAGCAGCCAAGATGCGTCCGGGGGGAACTATGGCTACACCTTC. Protein product: CASSQDASGGNYGYTF.

This chain joins TRBV4-3 and TRBJ2-2, with 9 bases identical to TRBD1. V gave up 1 base and J gave up 4 bases; unmatched junction bases: 7. This CDR3 contains 17 residues. In germline, CDR1 is LGHNA, CDR2 YSLEER. CDR3 nucleotides: TGCGCCAGCAGCCAAGGGTCCGGGACAGGGCCCACCGGGGAGCTGTTTTTT. It yields the protein CASSQGSGTGPTGELFF.

The chain recombines TRBV7-3 with TRBJ1-2; D possibly corresponds to TRBD1 (5 bases). The CDR3 is 15 residues long. Germline-derived CDR1 and CDR2 are SGHTA and FQGTGA. Deletions cut 0 bases from V and 0 bases from J, with 8 bases between. CDR3: CASSLTGGANYGYTF. The CDR3 DNA follows: TGTGCCAGCAGCTTAACGGGGGGGGCTAACTATGGCTACACCTTC.

The genes are TRBV30 and TRBJ2-5; D is perhaps TRBD2 (7 bases). This CDR3 has 10 residues. The germline V gene has CDR1 GTSNPN and CDR2 SVGIG (reference sequence). Trimming shortened V by 5 bases and J by 8 bases, and 9 bases separated the two germline ends. CDR3 in amino acids: CAWGGATQYF. The CDR3 coding sequence is TGTGCCTGGGGGGGGGCTACCCAGTACTTC.

The chain combines TRBV25-1 with TRBJ2-3; possible D gene TRBD2, 5 bases. Per the germline V gene, CDR1 is MGHDK and CDR2 is SYGVNS. This CDR3 contains 15 residues. Trimming pared 3 bases from V and 0 bases from J, leaving 10 bases between. The CDR3 DNA is TGTGCCAGCAGTGACACGACTACTAGCACAGATACGCAGTATTTT. Protein: CASSDTTTSTDTQYF. Full variable domain (remainder filled in from reference TRBV25-1 and TRBJ2-3): EADIYQTPRYLVIGTGKKITLECSQTMGHDKMYWYQQDPGMELHLIHYSYGVNSTEKGDLSSESTVSRIRTEHFPLTLESARPSHTSQYLCASSDTTTSTDTQYFGPGTRLTVL.

This clone is a singleton in its sample. V and J are TRBV7-8 and TRBJ2-7; the D gene is possibly TRBD1 (6 bases). CDR3 size: 13 residues. Per germline, CDR1 SGHVS and CDR2 FQNEAQ. V was clipped by 5 bases and J by 5 bases, with 13 bases between them. The DNA for the CDR3 is TGTGCCAGCAGCCGGGACATCGCGGACGAGCAGTACTTC. This codes for CASSRDIADEQYF. The full variable domain, in which reference TRBV7-8 and TRBJ2-7 provide the parts outside the CDR3, is GAGVSQSPRYKVAKRGQDVALRCDPISGHVSLFWYQQALGQGPEFLTYFQNEAQLDKSGLPSDRFFAERPEGSVSTLKIQRTQQEDSAVYLCASSRDIADEQYFGPGTRLTVT.

The chain has TRBV5-8 and TRBJ2-3; D unclear. This CDR3 contains 11 residues. Trimming left V 2 bases short and J 5 bases short, with 3 bases between. CDR1 is SGHTS, CDR2 YDEGEE, per germline. The CDR3 is CASSFRDTQYF. In nucleotides, the CDR3 is TGTGCCAGCAGCTTCAGAGATACGCAGTATTTT.

V usage is TRBV7-2 and J usage is TRBJ2-6; no definite D call. The CDR3 covers 17 residues. Trimming stripped 2 bases from V and 0 bases from J, with 11 bases between. Per the germline V gene, CDR1 is SGHTA and CDR2 is FQGNSA. The CDR3 reads CASSLRGPLSGANVLTF. For the CDR3, the DNA is TGTGCCAGCAGCTTACGTGGGCCTCTCTCTGGGGCCAACGTCCTGACTTTC.

The V gene is TRBV18, the J gene TRBJ2-7, with a possible D match to TRBD2 (5 bases). The CDR3 covers 12 residues. With 3 bases removed from V and 7 bases from J, the gap between germline ends came to 10 bases. Germline loops: CDR1 KGHSH, CDR2 LQKENI. The CDR3 sequence: CASSPTPGEQYF. CDR3 sequence (DNA): TGTGCCAGCTCACCTACCCCGGGGGAGCAGTACTTC.